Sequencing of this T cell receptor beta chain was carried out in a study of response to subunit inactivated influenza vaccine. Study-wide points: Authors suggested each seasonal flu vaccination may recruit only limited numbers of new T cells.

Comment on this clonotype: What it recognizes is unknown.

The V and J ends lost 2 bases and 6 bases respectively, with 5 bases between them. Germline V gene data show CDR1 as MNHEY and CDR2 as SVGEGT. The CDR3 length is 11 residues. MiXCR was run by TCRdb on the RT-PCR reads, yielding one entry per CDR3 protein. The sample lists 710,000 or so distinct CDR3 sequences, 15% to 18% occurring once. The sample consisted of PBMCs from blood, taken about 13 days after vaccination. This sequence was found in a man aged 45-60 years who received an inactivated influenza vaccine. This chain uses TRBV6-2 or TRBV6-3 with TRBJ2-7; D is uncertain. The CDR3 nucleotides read TGTGCCAGCAGTTACGCTCGCGAGCAGTACTTC. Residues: CASSYAREQYF.